This T cell receptor beta chain was identified during a study of early T cells in non-severe SARS-CoV-2 infection (dated by TCRdb to the early 2020s). About the full investigation: Because TCR sequencing relied on bulk RNA taken from unsorted whole blood, pairing of alpha and beta chains was not possible.

This clonotype was found a few times. Its antigen is still unknown. It has no much larger one-base neighbor in the sample; base qualities were not kept. Set within a cohort of healthcare workers in London, UK, this nested case-control study involved weekly PCR testing of nasopharyngeal swabs along with blood sampling. Healthcare workers were enrolled in the week of the UK lockdown, from 23 to 31 March 2020, and were followed every week for up to roughly 16 weeks. General conclusions and limits of the study: VDJdb matching was skewed toward anti-spike CD8 responses and likely underestimated virus-specific expansions, missing private and CD4 specificities.

The CDR3 contains 11 residues, cysteine and phenylalanine counted. The sequence is cut down to CDR3 DNA, 33 bases in frame from base 1. Taken from the germline V gene, the CDR1 and CDR2 loops are SGHAT and FQNNGV. V is shortened by 2 bases, J by 12 bases, and the region joining them spans 11 bases. The library came from 5' RACE. The sequencing machine was a NextSeq 500. To correct for sequencing error and PCR bias, the TCR library protocol tagged individual cDNA molecules with unique molecular identifiers. TCR alpha and beta chains were both sequenced, and the abundances of alpha and beta sequences in each sample were closely correlated with each other. The original methods were these. Decombinator V4 was used to annotate the V gene, J gene and CDR3 of the TCR sequences. Expanded TCRs were defined as changing significantly between any two time points under a Poisson model with p below 0.0001. TCR abundances were normalised to the total number of TCRs sequenced in each sample and reported as counts per million. TRAV1-2 paired with TRAJ12, TRAJ20 or TRAJ33 defined MAIT TCRs, while TRAV10 paired with TRAJ18 defined iNKT TCRs. VDJdb, accessed on 1 November 2021, was searched for TCRs annotated for CMV, EBV and SARS-CoV-2, and TCRs annotated for more than one antigen were excluded. TCRdb passed the public sequencing reads through fastp at Q25 and MiXCR, retaining productive beta sequences. Rows with a matching CDR3 protein are joined into one entry that keeps the most common DNA and genes. Clone size and V and J calls follow TCRdb, not the original study. Across this sample there are approximately 48,000 distinct CDR3 sequences, with approximately 8.5% seen only once. The ten largest clones capture under 15% of the sample.

This TCR derives from an adult who was a healthcare worker with PCR-confirmed SARS-CoV-2 infection or an uninfected control (not recorded which). Sequenced: whole blood. The sequence links TRBV11-2 to TRBJ2-7; the D gene could be either TRBD1 or TRBD2, each agreeing at 6 bases. The DNA is TGTGCCAGCAGCTTAAGGAGGGGGACGTACTTC. It translates to CASSLRRGTYF. Where the CDR3 stops, the reference TRBV11-2 and TRBJ2-7 genes take over; the full variable domain is EAGVAQSPRYKIIEKRQSVAFWCNPISGHATLYWYQQILGQGPKLLIQFQNNGVVDDSQLPKDRFSAERLKGVDSTLKIQPAKLEDSAVYLCASSLRRGTYFGPGTRLTVT.